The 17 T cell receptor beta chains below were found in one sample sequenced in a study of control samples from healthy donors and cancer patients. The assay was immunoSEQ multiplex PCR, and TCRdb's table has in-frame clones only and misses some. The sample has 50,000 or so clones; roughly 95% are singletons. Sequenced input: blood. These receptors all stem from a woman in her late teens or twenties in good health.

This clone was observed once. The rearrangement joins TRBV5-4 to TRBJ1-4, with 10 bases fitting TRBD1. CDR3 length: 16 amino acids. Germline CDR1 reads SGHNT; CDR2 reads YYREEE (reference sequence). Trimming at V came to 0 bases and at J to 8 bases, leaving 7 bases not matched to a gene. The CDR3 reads CASSLGPGQGPEKLFF. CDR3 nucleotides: TGTGCCAGCAGCTTGGGTCCGGGACAGGGGCCCGAAAAACTGTTTTTT.

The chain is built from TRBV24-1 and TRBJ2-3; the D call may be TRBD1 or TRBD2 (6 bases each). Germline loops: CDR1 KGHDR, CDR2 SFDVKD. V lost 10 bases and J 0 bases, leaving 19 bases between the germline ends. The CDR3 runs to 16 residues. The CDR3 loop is CATSPGGGYSTDTQYF. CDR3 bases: TGTGCCACGTCCCCCGGAGGGGGATATAGCACAGATACGCAGTATTTT.

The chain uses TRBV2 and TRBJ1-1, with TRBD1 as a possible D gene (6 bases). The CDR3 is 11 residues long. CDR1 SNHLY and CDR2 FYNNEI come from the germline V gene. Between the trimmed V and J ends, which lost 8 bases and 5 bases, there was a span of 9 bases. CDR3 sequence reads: CASDRKTEAFF. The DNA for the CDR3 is TGTGCCAGCGACAGGAAGACTGAAGCTTTCTTT.

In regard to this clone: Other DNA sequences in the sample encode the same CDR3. CDR3 coding DNA: TGTGCCACCAGCAGGAGGGGGGGGGACGAGCAGTACTTC. Protein product: CATSRRGGDEQYF. V usage is TRBV15 and J usage is TRBJ2-7, with a possible D match to TRBD2 (7 bases). The CDR3 contains 13 residues. Germline V gene sequence: CDR1 LNHNV, CDR2 YYDKDF (reference sequence). Trimming removed 3 bases at V and 5 bases at J, with 11 bases between. Based on the CDR3 plus reference TRBV15 and TRBJ2-7, the full variable domain is DAMVIQNPRYQVTQFGKPVTLSCSQTLNHNVMYWYQQKSSQAPKLLFHYYDKDFNNEADTPDNFQSRRPNTSFCFLDIRSPGLGDTAMYLCATSRRGGDEQYFGPGTRLTVT.

CDR3 amino acids: CASSSYTNQPQHF. The CDR3 bases are TGTGCCAGCAGCTCCTATACCAATCAGCCCCAGCATTTT. This chain connects TRBV11-2 to TRBJ1-5; no reliable D call. CDR3 length: 13 residues. V was clipped by 4 bases and J by 3 bases, with 7 bases between them. Germline CDR1 reads SGHAT; CDR2 reads FQNNGV. The variable domain in full, completed from reference TRBV11-2 and TRBJ1-5, reads EAGVAQSPRYKIIEKRQSVAFWCNPISGHATLYWYQQILGQGPKLLIQFQNNGVVDDSQLPKDRFSAERLKGVDSTLKIQPAKLEDSAVYLCASSSYTNQPQHFGDGTRLSIL.

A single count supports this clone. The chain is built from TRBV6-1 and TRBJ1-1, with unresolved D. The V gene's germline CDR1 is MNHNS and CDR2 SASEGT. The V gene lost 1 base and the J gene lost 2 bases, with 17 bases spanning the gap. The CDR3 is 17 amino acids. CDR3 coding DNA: TGTGCCAGCAGTGAAGTGGGCAGGTGGACTCTTAACACTGAAGCTTTCTTT. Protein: CASSEVGRWTLNTEAFF.

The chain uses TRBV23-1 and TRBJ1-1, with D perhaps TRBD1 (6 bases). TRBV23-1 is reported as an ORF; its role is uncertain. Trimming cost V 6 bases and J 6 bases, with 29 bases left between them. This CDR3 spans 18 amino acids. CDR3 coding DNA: TGCGCCAGCAGCCGTGGGGGGACACGAGGCGGAGGTGTATCTGAAGCTTTCTTT. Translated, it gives CASSRGGTRGGGVSEAFF.

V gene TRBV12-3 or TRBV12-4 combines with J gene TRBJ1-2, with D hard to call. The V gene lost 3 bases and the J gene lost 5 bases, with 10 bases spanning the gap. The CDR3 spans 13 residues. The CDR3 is CASSFGQTYGYTF. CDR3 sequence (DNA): TGTGCCAGCAGTTTTGGCCAGACATATGGCTACACCTTC.

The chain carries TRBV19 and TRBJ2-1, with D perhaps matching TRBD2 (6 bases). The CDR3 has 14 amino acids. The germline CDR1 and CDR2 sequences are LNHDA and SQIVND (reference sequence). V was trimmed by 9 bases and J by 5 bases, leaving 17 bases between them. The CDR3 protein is CASRLVGGNNEQFF. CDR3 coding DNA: TGTGCCAGCCGACTAGTTGGCGGAAACAATGAGCAGTTCTTC.

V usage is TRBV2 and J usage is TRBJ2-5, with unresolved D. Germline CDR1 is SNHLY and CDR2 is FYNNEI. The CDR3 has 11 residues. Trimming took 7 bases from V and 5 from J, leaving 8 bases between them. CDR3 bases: TGTGCCAGCAATACCGAGGAGACCCAGTACTTC. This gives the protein CASNTEETQYF.

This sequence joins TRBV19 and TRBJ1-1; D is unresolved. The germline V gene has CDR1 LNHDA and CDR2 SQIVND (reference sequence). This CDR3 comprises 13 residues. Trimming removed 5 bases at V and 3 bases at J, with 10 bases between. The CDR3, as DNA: TGTGCCAGTAGTGCCGACAAAGACACTGAAGCTTTCTTT. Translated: CASSADKDTEAFF.

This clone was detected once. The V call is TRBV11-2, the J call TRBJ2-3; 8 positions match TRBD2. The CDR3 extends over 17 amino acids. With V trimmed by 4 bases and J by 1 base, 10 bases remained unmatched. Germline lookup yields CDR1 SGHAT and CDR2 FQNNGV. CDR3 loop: CASSYSSGGGRTDTQYF. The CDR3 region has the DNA TGTGCCAGCAGCTATTCGTCGGGGGGGGGTCGCACAGATACGCAGTATTTT.

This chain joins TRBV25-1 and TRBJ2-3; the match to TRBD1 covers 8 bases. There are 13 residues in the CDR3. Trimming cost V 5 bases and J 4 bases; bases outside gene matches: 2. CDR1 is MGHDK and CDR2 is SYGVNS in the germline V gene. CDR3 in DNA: TGTGCCAGCAGTAAGGACAGGGCAGATACGCAGTATTTT. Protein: CASSKDRADTQYF.

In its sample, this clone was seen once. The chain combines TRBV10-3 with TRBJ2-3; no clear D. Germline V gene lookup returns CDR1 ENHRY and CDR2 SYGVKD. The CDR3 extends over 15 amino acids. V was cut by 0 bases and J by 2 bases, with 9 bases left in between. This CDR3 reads CAISESKVFTDTQYF. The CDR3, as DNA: TGTGCCATCAGTGAGTCGAAAGTTTTCACAGATACGCAGTATTTT.

CDR3 in DNA: TGTGCCAGCAGCCTTTCCCGCCGGGACATATCTAACTATGGCTACACCTTC. As protein: CASSLSRRDISNYGYTF. This chain connects TRBV21-1 to TRBJ1-2; the table calls TRBD1, which could not be checked here. TRBV21-1 is a listed pseudogene. The CDR3 has 17 residues.

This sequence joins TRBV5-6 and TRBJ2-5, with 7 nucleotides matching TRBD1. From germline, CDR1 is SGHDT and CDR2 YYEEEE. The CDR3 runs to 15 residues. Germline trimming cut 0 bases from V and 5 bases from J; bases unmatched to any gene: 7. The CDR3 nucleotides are TGTGCCAGCAGCTTGGGGACAGGTAGATCGGAGACCCAGTACTTC. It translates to CASSLGTGRSETQYF.

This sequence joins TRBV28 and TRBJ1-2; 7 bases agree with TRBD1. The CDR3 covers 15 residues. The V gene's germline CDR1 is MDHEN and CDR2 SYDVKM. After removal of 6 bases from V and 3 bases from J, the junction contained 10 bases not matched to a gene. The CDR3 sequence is CASSPSGTADYGYTF. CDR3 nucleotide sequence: TGTGCCAGCAGCCCCTCCGGGACAGCTGACTATGGCTACACCTTC.